The sequence of this TCR beta chain was determined in a study of shared clonotypes between healthy human individuals. It was CD45RO-negative cells, positively selected for CCR7, that made up naive CD8 cells, with terminally differentiated effector memory CD45RA+ cells excluded. The donors were all Caucasian adults (living in Nashville, Tennessee). Sequenced by immunoSEQ multiplex PCR; TCRdb stores in-frame clones only, minus some. The repertoire holds under 600,000 clones, with roughly 98% as singletons. This clone was seen just once. Germline loops: CDR1 SSHAT, CDR2 FNYEAQ (reference sequence). This CDR3 has 14 residues. Trimming cost V 5 bases and J 6 bases; bases outside gene matches: 6.

The sequence was obtained from a man aged 30 to 39 in good health. The chain joins TRBV7-7 to TRBJ2-1; 8 nucleotides align to TRBD2. The sample was naive CD8+ T cells sorted from blood. The CDR3 DNA reads as TGTGCCAGCAGCCCGGGACTAGGCCCCAATGAGCAGTTCTTC. Its protein is CASSPGLGPNEQFF.